A selection of T cell receptor beta chains follows, all from one sample in a study of monozygotic twins with inflammatory bowel disease. Following a re-call of the 5' RACE reads, TCRdb has one entry per CDR3 protein and lacks DNA. This sample's table reports 300,000 to 400,000 distinct CDR3 sequences. Material for sequencing was blood. Receptors were obtained from a human donor with ulcerative colitis or Crohn's disease, or a healthy co-twin of an affected twin (not recorded which). Each CDR3 is given with its conserved first and last residue.

J gene: TRBJ1-1
V gene: TRBV11-2
CDR3 protein: CASSSRCYLYVYYSSLTAFF

J gene: TRBJ2-5
V gene: TRBV11-1
CDR3 protein: CASSLAHLSSIPGEEGVGTQYF

J gene: TRBJ1-4
V gene: TRBV6-1
CDR3 protein: CASSEGNSNEKLFF

J gene: TRBJ2-2
V gene: TRBV2
CDR3 protein: CASSGRALNTGELFF

J gene: TRBJ1-3
V gene: TRBV18
CDR3 protein: CASSPGPRISGNTIYF

J gene: TRBJ1-1
V gene: TRBV27
CDR3 protein: CASRRPGQGTEAFF

J gene: TRBJ1-1
V gene: TRBV7-6
CDR3 protein: CASSSVPPAEAFF

J gene: TRBJ2-2
V gene: TRBV7-3
CDR3 protein: CASSPNVGGLLGELFF

J gene: TRBJ1-6
V gene: TRBV7-3
CDR3 protein: CASSLLGQLNSPLHF

J gene: TRBJ2-7
V gene: TRBV7-2
CDR3 protein: CASTSTGASGEQYF

J gene: TRBJ2-5
V gene: TRBV7-2
CDR3 protein: CASSSSGGGETQYF

J gene: TRBJ2-3
V gene: TRBV20-1
CDR3 protein: CSARSHRGRTDAQYF

J gene: TRBJ2-4
V gene: TRBV6-2/TRBV6-3
CDR3 protein: CASSSRMSEGNIQYF

J gene: TRBJ1-2
V gene: TRBV6-6
CDR3 protein: CASSYPQELYGYTF

J gene: TRBJ2-1
V gene: TRBV7-2
CDR3 protein: CASSLTSGGANEQFF

J gene: TRBJ1-5
V gene: TRBV19
CDR3 protein: CASSISRGQGLQPQHF

J gene: TRBJ2-7
V gene: TRBV29-1
CDR3 protein: CSVEDGGAGIAYEQYF

J gene: TRBJ2-1
V gene: TRBV19
CDR3 protein: CASSIVRDWTYNEQFF

J gene: TRBJ1-1
V gene: TRBV15
CDR3 protein: CATSRILSTEAFF

J gene: TRBJ2-1
V gene: TRBV27
CDR3 protein: CASSAQGVVAYEQFF

J gene: TRBJ2-1
V gene: TRBV5-4
CDR3 protein: CASSLGAGAYYNEQFF

J gene: TRBJ1-2
V gene: TRBV19
CDR3 protein: CASSPRDRGGYTF

J gene: TRBJ2-1
V gene: TRBV4-1
CDR3 protein: CASSQDWEANNEQFF

J gene: TRBJ2-2
V gene: TRBV11-2
CDR3 protein: CASSLLGVGGGELFF